The source of this T cell receptor (beta chain) is a study of cytomegalovirus exposure and HLA in healthy donors. Overall study findings and caveats: The availability of immune exposure information extended only to CMV serostatus. What TCR beta sequences reportedly achieved was accurate prediction of HLA-A and HLA-B alleles in most subjects.

The CDR3 extends over 17 amino acids. CDR1 and CDR2 from the germline V gene are SGHTA and FQGNSA. The ends lost 1 base at V and 3 bases at J; junction bases unmatched: 2. A multiplex PCR was run with 60 Vbeta primers and 13 Jbeta primers. Clones were read by immunoSEQ multiplex PCR, and TCRdb kept only the in-frame ones, dropping some. The repertoire table contains over 45,000 clones. With respect to this clone: Antigen unknown.

The chain joins TRBV7-2 to TRBJ1-6, with 11 positions matching TRBD1. This receptor was identified in a woman aged 18-29 years in good health and CMV-seronegative. The sequencing sample was made of PBMCs. CDR3 in amino acids: CASSLVGTGGYNSPLHF. Here the CDR3 DNA reads TGTGCCAGCAGCTTAGTAGGGACAGGGGGCTATAATTCACCCCTCCACTTT.